A selection of T cell receptor beta chains follows, all from one sample in a study of CD8+CD57+ T cells in acquired aplastic anemia. TCRdb re-derived calls from the reads in MiXCR, one entry per CDR3 protein. The repertoire has roughly 200,000 distinct CDR3 sequences, roughly 65% of them found once; the top ten carry approximately 40%. The sample was sorted CD4+, CD8+, or CD8+CD57+ T cells (not recorded which) from PBMCs. Receptors originate from a human donor with aplastic anemia. Each CDR3 is given with its conserved first and last residue. D genes are given only for firm matches. The size field is filled for only some rows; it gives once, few, many or a size class.

>TRBV7-9|TRBJ2-7|TRBD2|-
TGCGCCAGCAGCCAAGAAGCGGGAACCTACGAGCAGTACTTC
CASSQEAGTYEQYF
>TRBV19|TRBJ2-6|-|many
TGTGCCAGTAGTCTTCTTGCGTCTGGGGCCAACGTCCTGACTTTC
CASSLLASGANVLTF
>TRBV19|TRBJ2-1|-|many
TGTGCCAGTAGTATATCATTTGGGAATGAGCAGTTCTTC
CASSISFGNEQFF
>TRBV9|TRBJ2-1|-|-
TGTGCCAGCAGCGTAGCTGAGTACAATGAGCAGTTCTTC
CASSVAEYNEQFF
>TRBV9|TRBJ2-2|-|-
TGTGCCAGCAGCGTAGATGGTCGGGTTAGCACCGGGGAGCTGTTTTTT
CASSVDGRVSTGELFF
>TRBV15|TRBJ2-7|-|-
TGTGCCACCAGCAGAGAGCAGGATCCGGGCGAGCAGTACTTC
CATSREQDPGEQYF
>TRBV7-7|TRBJ1-2|-|once
TGTGCCAGCAGCCCGAGGGAGCCGGACAAAACGGGCTACACCTTC
CASSPREPDKTGYTF
>TRBV10-3|TRBJ2-1|-|-
TGTGCCATCAGGAGAGACACCGTCCGCAATGAGCAGTTATTC
CAIRRDTVRNEQLF
>TRBV6-1|TRBJ2-7|-|-
TGTGCCAGCAGTGAATATTTGGTCAGGTCCTACGAGCAGTACTTC
CASSEYLVRSYEQYF
>TRBV9|TRBJ1-1|TRBD1|-
TGTGCCAGCAGCGTAGATGCCGGGACAGGGGTTACTGAAGCTTTCTTT
CASSVDAGTGVTEAFF
>TRBV6-2/TRBV6-3|TRBJ2-3|-|-
TGTGCCAGCAGAATTGGTGTAGCCGCCACAGATACGCAGTATTTT
CASRIGVAATDTQYF
>TRBV11-1|TRBJ1-1|-|-
TGTGCCAGCAGCGCCCCCGCGAACACTGAAGCTTTCTTT
CASSAPANTEAFF
>TRBV4-2|TRBJ2-2|-|-
TGTGCCAGCAGCCAAGATTCGGCGGGGAACACCGGGGAGCTGTTTTTT
CASSQDSAGNTGELFF
>TRBV19|TRBJ1-5|-|few
TGTGCCAGTAGTATGTGGCGGGATCAGCCCCAGCATTTT
CASSMWRDQPQHF
>TRBV20-1|TRBJ2-1|-|-
TGCAGTGCTGGGGACCCTGGGGGCAATGAGCAGTTCTTC
CSAGDPGGNEQFF
>TRBV7-6|TRBJ2-1|TRBD1|-
TGTGCCAGCAGCTCAGGGGGCGCATCCTACAATGAGCAGTTCTTC
CASSSGGASYNEQFF
>TRBV20-1|TRBJ2-7|TRBD2|-
TGCAGTGCTCCGACTAGCGGGGAGGTCTACGAGCAGTACTTC
CSAPTSGEVYEQYF
>TRBV2|TRBJ2-5|-|-
TGTGCCAGCAGTGGTCGCCAGGGGACGCCCCAAGAGACCCAGTACTTC
CASSGRQGTPQETQYF
>TRBV9|TRBJ2-1|-|once
TGTGCCAGCAGCGGACAGTCTCCCCCTTCCAATGAGCAGTTCTTC
CASSGQSPPSNEQFF
>TRBV2|TRBJ2-7|TRBD2|many
TGTGCCAGCAGAAGACTAGCGGGGGGGGGATACGAGCAGTACTTC
CASRRLAGGGYEQYF
>TRBV7-8|TRBJ2-5|TRBD2|-
TGTGCCAGCAGCAAGCGGGACTTCCAAGAGACCCAGTACTTC
CASSKRDFQETQYF
>TRBV11-3|TRBJ1-6|-|-
TGTGCCAGCAGCTCGAGGGACGGTCAGAATTCACCCCTCCACTTT
CASSSRDGQNSPLHF
>TRBV7-9|TRBJ2-5|-|-
TGTGCCAGCAGCTTAGTTCGGGAGACCCAGTACTTC
CASSLVRETQYF
>TRBV6-1|TRBJ1-2|TRBD1|-
TGTGCCAGCAGACCCGGGACAGGGAGCGGCTACACCTTC
CASRPGTGSGYTF
>TRBV2|TRBJ2-1|-|few
TGTGCCAGCAGTGAACGCGGGGAGCAGTTCTTC
CASSERGEQFF
>TRBV6-5|TRBJ2-1|-|-
TGTGCCAGCACTCGATCAGCTAGGGGTGAGCAGTTCTTC
CASTRSARGEQFF
>TRBV20-1|TRBJ2-1|TRBD2|many
TGCAGTGCAAACCAACTAGCGGGGGAGATCAATGAGCAGTTCTTC
CSANQLAGEINEQFF
>TRBV12-3/TRBV12-4|TRBJ2-7|-|many
TGTGCCAGCAGTTTATCCGGGTTCGAGCAGTACTTC
CASSLSGFEQYF
>TRBV2|TRBJ1-5|-|many
TGTGCCAGCAGAGCTCTGGGTACCAGAAGGAACAATCAGCCCCAGCATTTT
CASRALGTRRNNQPQHF
>TRBV29-1|TRBJ2-6|TRBD1|-
TGCAGTGCGACAGGGGCTGGGGCCAACGTCCTGACTTTC
CSATGAGANVLTF
>TRBV15|TRBJ2-2|TRBD1|-
TGTGCCACCAGCAGAGTTCGGACAGGGGACACCGGGGAGCTGTTTTTT
CATSRVRTGDTGELFF
>TRBV7-2|TRBJ1-2|TRBD1|-
TGTGCCAGCAGTTTAGGGGGACAGGGAGGCTATGGCTACACCTTC
CASSLGGQGGYGYTF
>TRBV10-3|TRBJ1-2|-|-
TGTGCCATCACCGAGAGGGGAGACTCGGGTGGCTACACCTTC
CAITERGDSGGYTF
>TRBV28|TRBJ1-2|-|-
TGTGCCAGCAGTTTTTATGAGGAAAATGGCTACACCTTC
CASSFYEENGYTF
>TRBV15|TRBJ2-1|TRBD2|-
TGTGCCACCAGCAGAGACCCGTTAGCGGGCTACAATGAGCAGTTCTTC
CATSRDPLAGYNEQFF
>TRBV6-4|TRBJ1-2|-|-
TGTGCCATCAGTGCGGCAGCTAACTATGGCTACACCTTC
CAISAAANYGYTF
>TRBV5-1|TRBJ2-2|-|-
TGCGCCAGCAGCTTGGAGTCAGGACATACCGGGGAGCTGTTTTTT
CASSLESGHTGELFF
>TRBV4-1|TRBJ1-1|-|few
TGCGCCAGCAGCCAAGGCAGGTTTGACACTGAAGCTTTCTTT
CASSQGRFDTEAFF
>TRBV20-1|TRBJ2-7|-|few
TGCAGTGCTAGAGCCCCTCGACAGGCCTACGAGCAGTACTTC
CSARAPRQAYEQYF
>TRBV12-3/TRBV12-4|TRBJ1-1|-|many
TGTGCCAGCAGTCCTATTACAAAGGCCACTGAAGCTTTCTTT
CASSPITKATEAFF
>TRBV2|TRBJ1-6|-|-
TGTGCCAGCAGGATCGACGGATTTAGCTCCTATAATTCACCCCACCGCTTT
CASRIDGFSSYNSPHRF
>TRBV19|TRBJ1-5|-|-
TGTGCCAGTAGTGTATACCGACAGTTTTGGGATCAGCCCCAGCATTTT
CASSVYRQFWDQPQHF
>TRBV9|TRBJ2-3|TRBD2|-
TGTGCCAGCAGCGGGGGACTAGCGGCAGATACGCAGTATTTT
CASSGGLAADTQYF
>TRBV29-1|TRBJ2-7|TRBD1|few
TGCAGCGGGGGACAGGGGGATGGCTACGAGCAGTACTTC
CSGGQGDGYEQYF
>TRBV19|TRBJ2-7|TRBD1|-
TGTGCCAGTAGAACCGGGACAGGGATCTACGAGCAGTACTTC
CASRTGTGIYEQYF
>TRBV15|TRBJ2-1|-|-
TGTGCCACCAGCAGAGGAAGGACGTTGCGTGAGCAGTTCTTC
CATSRGRTLREQFF
>TRBV7-9|TRBJ2-1|-|many
TGTGCCAGCAGCTTGGACAGCTACAATGAGCAGTTCTTC
CASSLDSYNEQFF
>TRBV20-1|TRBJ2-1|-|-
TGCAGCGTTGAAGCGGAATACAGGGCCTACCCCCATGAGCAGTTCTTC
CSVEAEYRAYPHEQFF
>TRBV24-1|TRBJ2-2|TRBD1|many
TGTGCCACCAGTGACTCCAGGACAGGGAACACCGGGGAGCTGTTTTTT
CATSDSRTGNTGELFF